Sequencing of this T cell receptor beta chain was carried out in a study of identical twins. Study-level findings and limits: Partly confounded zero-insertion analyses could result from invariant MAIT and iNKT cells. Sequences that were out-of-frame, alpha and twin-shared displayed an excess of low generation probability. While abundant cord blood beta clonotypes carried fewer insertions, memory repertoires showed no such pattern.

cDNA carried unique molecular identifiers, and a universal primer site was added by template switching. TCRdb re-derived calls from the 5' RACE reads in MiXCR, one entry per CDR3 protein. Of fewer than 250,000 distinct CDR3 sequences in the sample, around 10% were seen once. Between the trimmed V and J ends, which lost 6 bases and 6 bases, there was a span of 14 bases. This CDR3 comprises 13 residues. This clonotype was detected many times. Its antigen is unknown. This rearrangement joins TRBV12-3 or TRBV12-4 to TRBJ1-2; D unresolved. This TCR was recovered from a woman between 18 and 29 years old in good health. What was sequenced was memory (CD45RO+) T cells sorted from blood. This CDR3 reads CASSTGPKDGYTF. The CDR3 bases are TGTGCCAGCAGCACCGGACCGAAGGATGGCTACACCTTC.